This record looks at one T cell receptor beta chain sequence and its context. This clonotype was seen just once. Which antigen it targets is not known. One base away there is no much larger clone; base qualities are not given. One read gives only weak evidence. The data were obtained in a study of CD8 T cells in Susac syndrome (dated by TCRdb to the late 2010s). As for the study more broadly: Repertoire sequencing was used to test whether CD8+ T cell activation and differentiation in Susac syndrome was antigen driven. The clonality of the CD8+ T cell repertoire was compared across approximately eleven healthy donors, roughly 14 Susac syndrome patients and under 18 multiple sclerosis patients.

Peripheral blood CD8+ and CD4+ T cells from healthy donors, Susac syndrome patients and multiple sclerosis patients were profiled using high-throughput TCR beta sequencing. The multiple sclerosis controls were treatment-naive patients who had stable or active relapsing-remitting disease and met the revised McDonald criteria. Bulk CD8+ and CD4+ T cells were purified by magnetic negative isolation, whereas CD8+ TEMRA cells were enriched by FACS. Blood was collected in EDTA tubes and processed within 24 hours, with PBMCs isolated through density gradient centrifugation. PBMCs destined for TCR sequencing were cryopreserved in liquid nitrogen and later thawed in a 37 °C water bath. A purity of at least 90% was achieved for sorted or isolated CD4+, CD8+ and CD8+ TEMRA cells. V lost 4 bases and J lost 4 bases; the stretch between them is 11 bases long. The germline V gene sets CDR1 to MGHRA and CDR2 to YSYEKL. The CDR3 measures 14 amino acids from cysteine to phenylalanine. Here the CDR3 DNA is all that survives: 42 bases in frame from base 1.

Overall study outcomes, separate from this receptor: The number of individuals in the TCR sequencing and HLA analysis was recognized as being relatively small.

RNA was extracted with the RNeasy kit and 0.5 to 1 ug was reverse transcribed using random hexamers. TCR beta CDR3 regions were amplified with the immunoSEQ multiplex PCR assay covering 54 Vbeta and 13 Jbeta segments. PCR amplification bias was corrected using a synthetic template baseline for primer optimization and computational correction. Regarding the original processing steps: Reads were annotated to V, D and J genes per IMGT and analyzed with immunoSEQ Analyzer, keeping only productive sequences. Clonality was calculated as one minus the Shannon entropy normalized by log2 of the number of productive unique sequences. For each patient and control, public and private clones were evaluated within the 100 most prevalent clones. Clones were defined as Susac-specific when absent from the healthy and MS cohorts, from approximately 1,100 published viral clones and from other ImmuneACCESS disease sequences. TCRdb reanalyzed the raw reads on its own, using fastp at Q25 for trimming and MiXCR for clone calling, and kept in-frame beta chains. Merged by CDR3 protein, the rows form single entries marked with the most common genes and DNA. TCRdb's processing, not the authors', yielded these V and J calls. The sample table records 130,000 or so distinct CDR3 sequences; roughly 76% of these occur just once. The top ten hold roughly 0.48% of the sample.

The clonotype was recovered from a human donor with multiple sclerosis. The sample was CD8+ T cells from PBMCs. The V and J genes are TRBV4-1 and TRBJ2-1; TRBD1 is a possible D gene, resting on 6 matching bases. The CDR3 has the sequence CASSPGGQYNEQFF. In nucleotide form, the sequence is TGCGCCAGCAGCCCAGGAGGACAGTACAATGAGCAGTTCTTC.